Below, one T cell receptor (beta chain) is given with its context. Clones were sequenced by immunoSEQ multiplex PCR, and TCRdb holds only the in-frame ones, with some missing. The sample carries tens of thousands of clones, about 90% recorded once. J was trimmed by 2 bases and V by 2 bases; bases with no gene match: 2. CDR1 is SGHKS and CDR2 is YYEKEE in the germline V gene (reference sequence). The length of the CDR3 is 14 residues. This record comes from a study of OX40 agonist ivuxolimab in advanced cancers. The sample was CD4+ or CD8+ T cells sorted from blood, taken in a trial of the OX40 agonist ivuxolimab. The chain carries TRBV5-5 and TRBJ2-7, with TRBD1 identical over 9 bases. This clonotype was obtained from an adult with an advanced solid tumor such as melanoma, head and neck, liver or kidney cancer. CDR3 sequence: CASSLQGATYEQYF. The CDR3, as DNA: TGTGCCAGCAGCTTACAGGGGGCCACCTACGAGCAGTACTTC.